The entry below describes one T cell receptor (beta chain). Its antigen target is currently unknown. The input lacks base qualities; no much larger clone sits a single base away. This same CDR3 is encoded by further DNA sequences in the sample. Reading from cysteine to phenylalanine, the CDR3 counts 15 amino acids. Of all the DNA, just the CDR3 is kept, 45 bases in frame from base 1. After removal of 3 bases from V and 1 base from J, the junction retains 1 base not matched to a gene. Sequences MNHEY (CDR1) and SMNVEV (CDR2) are obtained from the germline V gene (reference sequence). The CDR3 regions of human TCRbeta chains were analyzed by immunosequencing. Per the original workflow: Repertoire TCRs were matched against a reference library of SARS-CoV-2-specific TCRs generated with the MIRA antigen-specificity platform. Breadth was defined as the fraction of unique TCRs that were SARS-CoV-2-associated, and depth was defined as the fraction of total T cells that were SARS-CoV-2-associated. Each spike-specific TCR was assigned to its reactive spike region and to a CD4 or CD8 class using the MIRA data. Log10-transformed breadth and depth values were compared by one-way ANOVA with Sidak's multiple comparisons tests. In TCRdb, the immuneACCESS table is reduced to in-frame sequences with V and J assigned. These tables do not hold every clone; where another copy was compared, an unresolved V gene accounts for under half, and the others remain unexplained. D and trimming come from the DNA, and the V and J calls and clone size come from that table. In this sample the table shows more than 100,000 clones, around nine tenths of which occur a single time. 2.4% of the sample belongs to the ten largest clones.

The data stem from a study of T cell responses to AZD1222 COVID-19 vaccine (dated by TCRdb to about 2021). Concerning the study at large: AZD1222 recipients given second doses at about 4 weeks or at about 12 weeks were pooled, since spike-specific TCR depth and breadth were not found to differ between the two schedules. TCR sequencing was performed for roughly 250 trial participants, of whom about 200 were given two doses of AZD1222 and around 25 were given two doses of MenACWY control vaccine. Trial participants were enrolled by age into subgroups of 18-55, 56-69 and 70-plus years, and about 150, 27 and 61 TCR-sequenced participants, respectively, were included in these subgroups.

Interpreted using the paper, the time point label stands for: baseline before first vaccination. Vaccinee samples came from UK trials COV001 and COV002, including a single-blind randomized controlled phase 2/3 trial of AZD1222 (ChAdOx1 nCoV-19) in healthy adults. For TCRbeta chain sequencing, PBMC samples were collected from trial participants at day 0 and at day 28 after the second dose. The paper's findings and limits, for the study overall: The whole spike protein was spanned by vaccine-associated CD4 TCRs, and dominant responses were seen in regions 160-218 and 743-854. Conclusions about previously exposed vaccinees are limited, since just a handful of AZD1222 recipients were seropositive for SARS-CoV-2 at baseline. Participants were mostly white British and included more females than males, and it was suggested by the authors that clonal diversity may have been underestimated. Spike-specific TCR breadth and depth rose significantly after two AZD1222 doses compared with day 0 and with MenACWY recipients. In the small 56-69-year group, the increase in depth fell short of significance, most likely because of low power. Reportedly, almost half of the unique spike-specific TCRs recognized epitopes lying outside the regions that are mutated in the B.1.351 and B.1.1.7 variants. Because no day 14 peak-response samples were available, the repertoires could be characterized only after the peak T cell response.

Sequencing used peripheral blood, obtained on day 0 of AZD1222 vaccination. The chain employs TRBV27 and TRBJ1-5; 9 middle bases align to TRBD1. The receptor was isolated from an adult in good health. The DNA sequence follows: TGTGCCAGCAGTTTGACAGGGGGAAGCAATCAGCCCCAGCATTTT. This encodes CASSLTGGSNQPQHF.